This is a list of T cell receptor beta chains from one sample in a study of beta chain features in type 1 diabetes. The method was immunoSEQ multiplex PCR; TCRdb's version includes in-frame clones alone and lacks a portion of them. The sample contains about 700,000 clones, around 15% of which appear only once. The sample consisted of naive CD4+ T cells from blood. These receptors were obtained from a man younger than 35 with type 1 diabetes. CDR3s include the opening cysteine and the closing phenylalanine or tryptophan. The D gene is left open where the match is weak. Size values are once, few and many counts, or a class for expanded clones, and some rows have none.

CASSSLAGLQPQYF	TGTGCCAGCAGTTCCCTAGCGGGACTTCAGCCGCAGTACTTC	few	TRBV28	TRBD2	TRBJ2-7
CASSQGWLPGNTIYF	TGTGCCAGCAGTCAGGGTTGGCTTCCTGGAAACACCATATATTTT	-	TRBV6-5	-	TRBJ1-3
CASSRARKTGSETQYF	TGTGCCAGCAGCCGGGCGAGGAAGACAGGATCGGAGACCCAGTACTTC	-	TRBV5-6	-	TRBJ2-5
CASSLSASTDTQYF	TGTGCCAGCAGCTTGTCAGCGAGCACAGATACGCAGTATTTT	few	TRBV5-8	-	TRBJ2-3
CATSDSRDGNTIYF	TGTGCCACCTCTGACAGCCGAGACGGAAACACCATATATTTT	-	TRBV7-9	-	TRBJ1-3
CASRQTSGADTQYF	TGTGCCAGCAGGCAAACTAGCGGGGCTGATACGCAGTATTTT	few	TRBV28	TRBD2	TRBJ2-3
CASSQTGLSSGYTF	TGCGCCAGCAGCCAGACAGGGCTCTCAAGTGGCTACACCTTC	-	TRBV5-1	TRBD1	TRBJ1-2
CASSYSSGGNSPLHF	TGTGCCAGCAGTTACTCCTCCGGGGGTAATTCACCCCTCCACTTT	-	TRBV6-5	-	TRBJ1-6
CASSYVGAPGNQPQHF	TGTGCCAGCAGTTACGTGGGGGCGCCTGGGAATCAGCCCCAGCATTTT	-	TRBV6-5	-	TRBJ1-5
CASSRQGEDSPLHF	TGTGCCAGCAGTAGACAGGGTGAGGATTCACCCCTCCACTTT	-	TRBV27	TRBD1	TRBJ1-6
CAISGTGNQPQHF	TGTGCCATCAGTGGCACAGGCAATCAGCCCCAGCATTTT	few	TRBV10-3	-	TRBJ1-5
CASSFGRGEQFF	TGTGCCAGCAGTTTTGGGCGGGGTGAGCAGTTCTTC	-	TRBV27	-	TRBJ2-1
CASSGQWTLTSNEQFF	TGTGCCAGCAGCGGCCAATGGACCCTCACGTCCAATGAGCAGTTCTTC	-	TRBV9	-	TRBJ2-1
CASTTGGTDTQYF	TGTGCCAGCACGACAGGGGGCACAGATACGCAGTATTTT	few	TRBV28	TRBD1	TRBJ2-3
CAISGTTGELFF	TGTGCCATCAGTGGAACCACCGGGGAGCTGTTTTTT	-	TRBV10-3	-	TRBJ2-2
CASSEETGGETQYF	TGTGCCAGCAGTGAAGAGACAGGGGGGGAGACCCAGTACTTC	-	TRBV2	TRBD1	TRBJ2-5
CASSALRGASGNYNEQFF	TGTGCCAGCAGCGCACTGAGAGGAGCTAGCGGAAACTACAATGAGCAGTTCTTC	-	TRBV7-8	TRBD2	TRBJ2-1
CASSAGGIEADTQYF	TGTGCCAGCAGCGCGGGAGGGATAGAAGCAGATACGCAGTATTTT	few	TRBV7-9	TRBD2	TRBJ2-3